Listed below are T cell receptor beta chains from one sample, sequenced in a study of blood T cell repertoires in COVID-19. Repertoires were generated with immunoSEQ multiplex PCR, while TCRdb's copy carries only in-frame clones and drops some. The table lists 150,000 to 200,000 clones, approximately 80% of them singletons, with approximately 15% in the top ten. The sample taken for sequencing was PBMCs or T cells enriched from blood (not recorded which). These receptors were taken from a man in his fifties or sixties who had been exposed to COVID-19. CDR3s include the opening cysteine and the closing phenylalanine or tryptophan. The D gene is left open where the match is weak. Expanded clones get a size class; other rows say once, few or many, or leave the size out.

>NA|TRBJ1-6|TRBV7-2|NA
CASSLHRDSYNSPLHF
TGTGCCAGCAGCCTACACAGAGACTCCTATAATTCACCCCTCCACTTT
>TRBD2|TRBJ2-1|TRBV7-2|few
CASSLALGGSSYNEQFF
TGTGCCAGCAGCTTAGCGCTGGGCGGGAGCTCCTACAATGAGCAGTTCTTC
>NA|TRBJ1-3|TRBV15|NA
CATSRGRATSGNTIYF
TGTGCCACCAGCAGGGGCAGGGCGACTTCTGGAAACACCATATATTTT
>NA|TRBJ1-2|TRBV6-6|NA
CASRPDALYGYTF
TGTGCCAGCAGGCCTGATGCACTTTATGGCTACACCTTC
>TRBD2|TRBJ2-5|TRBV7-2|NA
CASSLVRLAGETQYF
TGTGCCAGCAGCTTAGTTCGACTAGCGGGAGAGACCCAGTACTTC
>NA|TRBJ2-7|TRBV9|NA
CASSRGFYEQYF
TGTGCCAGCTCGCGGGGCTTCTACGAGCAGTACTTC
>NA|TRBJ1-2|TRBV10-3|few
CAISESAGGGYTF
TGTGCCATCAGTGAGTCTGCGGGGGGAGGCTACACCTTC
>TRBD1|TRBJ2-1|TRBV7-3|NA
CASSEQGRFVNEQFF
TGTGCCAGCAGCGAACAGGGGCGTTTTGTTAATGAGCAGTTCTTC
>NA|TRBJ1-4|TRBV2|NA
CASSGVGAIDEKLFF
TGTGCCAGCAGTGGTGTGGGGGCAATTGATGAAAAACTGTTTTTT
>TRBD2|TRBJ2-7|TRBV11-3|NA
CASSLGSGASGLSSYEQYF
TGTGCCAGCAGCTTAGGTTCCGGGGCTAGCGGTTTGAGCTCCTACGAGCAGTACTTC
>TRBD2|TRBJ2-2|TRBV19|NA
CASSKVAGGTGELFF
TGTGCCAGTAGTAAGGTAGCGGGAGGCACCGGGGAGCTGTTTTTT
>NA|TRBJ1-1|TRBV18|NA
CASSPQPSRAANTEAFF
TGTGCCAGCTCACCACAACCTTCCAGGGCCGCTAACACTGAAGCTTTCTTT
>NA|TRBJ2-4|TRBV19|NA
CASTPTRGMGAKNIQYF
TGTGCCAGTACCCCGACGAGGGGGATGGGAGCCAAAAACATTCAGTACTTC
>TRBD1|TRBJ1-4|TRBV30|NA
CAWSAGTGAGEKLFF
TGTGCCTGGAGTGCCGGGACAGGGGCGGGTGAAAAACTGTTTTTT
>NA|TRBJ2-5|TRBV19|many
CASRIPISQETQYF
TGTGCCAGTAGGATCCCTATTAGCCAAGAGACCCAGTACTTC
>NA|TRBJ2-3|TRBV6-6|NA
CASSYLAVATQYF
TGTGCCAGCAGTTACCTCGCAGTGGCTACGCAGTATTTT
>NA|TRBJ2-1|TRBV7-7|NA
CASSPGQGSNEQFF
TGTGCCAGCAGCCCCGGGCAGGGAAGTAATGAGCAGTTCTTC
>NA|TRBJ1-4|TRBV5-4|many
CASSPGRGNEKLFF
TGTGCCAGCAGCCCCGGGAGGGGGAATGAAAAACTGTTTTTT
>NA|TRBJ2-2|TRBV6-5|NA
CASNARPTTGELFF
TGTGCCAGCAACGCGAGGCCCACTACCGGGGAGCTGTTTTTT
>TRBD1|TRBJ2-6|TRBV7-8|few
CASSQGQGSSGANVLTF
TGTGCCAGCAGCCAGGGACAGGGCAGCTCTGGGGCCAACGTCCTGACTTTC
>TRBD2|TRBJ2-7|TRBV5-4|NA
CASSAGLAGDRYEQYF
TGTGCCAGCAGCGCGGGACTAGCGGGAGATCGGTACGAGCAGTACTTC
>TRBD2|TRBJ2-1|TRBV7-6|NA
CASSLGGLAGDAEQFF
TGTGCCAGCAGCTTAGGAGGACTAGCGGGAGACGCTGAGCAGTTCTTC
>TRBD2|TRBJ2-3|TRBV7-9|NA
CASSFGSRGRPDTQYF
TGTGCCAGCAGCTTCGGATCGCGGGGGAGGCCAGATACGCAGTATTTT
>TRBD2|TRBJ2-3|TRBV7-9|NA
CASSLDLAASTDTQYF
TGTGCCAGCAGCTTAGATCTAGCGGCTAGCACAGATACGCAGTATTTT
>NA|TRBJ2-7|TRBV27|NA
CASQADSSSYEQYF
TGTGCCTCCCAAGCGGACTCCTCATCCTACGAGCAGTACTTC